This TCR beta chain was identified during a study of T cell responses to AZD1222 COVID-19 vaccine. The study's findings and limits: Spike as a whole was targeted by vaccine-associated CD4 TCRs, dominant at 160-218 and 743-854.

A word on this clone: The antigen remains undetermined.

The data were produced by immunoSEQ multiplex PCR, yet TCRdb's version contains in-frame clones alone and is incomplete. The repertoire has some 90,000 clones, over 75% of them found once; the top ten carry roughly 13%. V lost 6 bases to trimming and J lost 5 bases; unmatched junction nucleotides: 6. The CDR3 runs to 15 residues. Germline CDR1 and CDR2: SGHVS and FQNEAQ. The TCR sequence derives from an adult in good health. Sequenced here: peripheral blood, sampled on day 0 of AZD1222 vaccination. The J gene is TRBJ2-5, the V gene TRBV7-8; 13 bases align to TRBD2. The CDR3 DNA follows: TGTGCCAGCAGGGTGGGACTAGCGGGGACGGAGACCCAGTACTTC. Encoded protein: CASRVGLAGTETQYF.